A selection of T cell receptor beta chains follows, all from one sample in a study of T cell responses to AZD1222 COVID-19 vaccine. Here immunoSEQ multiplex PCR was the method, and the copy in TCRdb shows in-frame clones only, minus some. The sample has around 180,000 clones, almost 90% seen once. The sample here was peripheral blood, taken on day 0 of AZD1222 vaccination. Every receptor here comes from an adult in good health. Each CDR3 is given with its conserved first and last residue. Fields, in order: CDR3 protein, V gene, J gene, CDR3 length.

CASMPGQESYEQYF,TRBV19,TRBJ2-7,14
CASSYRDTNTGELFF,TRBV19,TRBJ2-2,15
CASVGLTGGRQPQHF,TRBV19,TRBJ1-5,15
CAISETSGRNTGELFF,TRBV10-3,TRBJ2-2,16
CASSSRGRESSYNEQFF,TRBV11-3,TRBJ2-1,17
CASSIMTQAYSGNTIYF,TRBV19,TRBJ1-3,17
CASSPLSYEQYF,TRBV28,TRBJ2-7,12
CASSLGPEKLFF,TRBV28,TRBJ1-4,12
CASSPGASSNEKLFF,TRBV18,TRBJ1-4,15
CASSPPGQGNYGYTF,TRBV6-6,TRBJ1-2,15
CATSEGTLEDSPLHF,TRBV24-1,TRBJ1-6,15
CASSSSGAWSGELFF,TRBV7-9,TRBJ2-2,15
CASSIAVSVNSPLHF,TRBV19,TRBJ1-6,15
CASSWAGGGDTQYF,TRBV7-3,TRBJ2-3,14
CASSEAGPYGYTF,TRBV6-1,TRBJ1-2,13
CASSLERLAPQHF,TRBV11-2,TRBJ1-5,13
CASSFRGSNQPQHF,TRBV28,TRBJ1-5,14
CASSIKEGSPLHF,TRBV19,TRBJ1-6,13
CASSLQTMGYTF,TRBV7-9,TRBJ1-2,12
CASSQGPSGSVETQYF,TRBV4-2,TRBJ2-5,16
CASSLNTYGYTF,TRBV11-1,TRBJ1-2,12
CASSTQRGADTQYF,TRBV18,TRBJ2-3,14
CASSSPGTRADTQYF,TRBV28,TRBJ2-3,15
CAVGPDTDTQYF,TRBV12-3/TRBV12-4,TRBJ2-3,12
CASSRAAGGNQQEAQYF,TRBV9,TRBJ2-5,17
CASSLFSPNNEQFF,TRBV5-6,TRBJ2-1,14
CATSREAHGKLFF,TRBV19,TRBJ1-4,13
CASSQGWTGPQPQHF,TRBV4-1,TRBJ1-5,15
CASSYAPGQGLVEQFF,TRBV6-2/TRBV6-3,TRBJ2-1,16
CAWKGLARNNEQFF,TRBV30,TRBJ2-1,14
CAQGSPPPFNYGYTF,TRBV6-4,TRBJ1-2,15
CASSAGTQPGLDTEAFF,TRBV9,TRBJ1-1,17
CSVEKSRGGSGDEQFF,TRBV29-1,TRBJ2-1,16
CSANPKETQYF,TRBV20-1,TRBJ2-5,11
CASSLMAGPNQPQHF,TRBV27,TRBJ1-5,15
CASSLRPVRGADTQYF,TRBV7-3,TRBJ2-3,16
CASSLSGAYEQYF,TRBV7-9,TRBJ2-7,13
CASTQNSFDREVEDYGYTF,TRBV3-1/TRBV3-2,TRBJ1-2,19
CASSKAGTANYGYTF,TRBV6-2/TRBV6-3,TRBJ1-2,15
CASSAPGQGGVYGYTF,TRBV5-4,TRBJ1-2,16
CASNGGRYEKLFF,TRBV2,TRBJ1-4,13
CASSPPRAVGGQSYTF,TRBV6-2/TRBV6-3,TRBJ1-2,16